Below are 5 T cell receptor beta chains sequenced from a single sample in a study of neoadjuvant anti-PD-1 for oral cavity cancer. Here immunoSEQ multiplex PCR was the method, and the copy in TCRdb shows in-frame clones only, minus some. The table includes about 12,000 clones, 65% to 75% detected once. Here the sequenced sample was PBMCs, taken before nivolumab (anti-PD-1) treatment. These receptors originate from a person aged 35-79 years with oral cavity squamous cell carcinoma.

This chain connects TRBV27 to TRBJ1-2, with a tentative D call TRBD1 (5 bases). The V end lost 6 bases, the J end lost 2 bases, and 10 bases lay between the germline ends. CDR1 MNHEY and CDR2 SMNVEV come from the germline V gene (reference sequence). This CDR3 region has 13 residues. The CDR3 DNA reads as TGTGCCAGCAGCTGGGAGGGGAACTATGGCTACACCTTC. It specifies CASSWEGNYGYTF.

This chain uses TRBV9 with TRBJ1-2; the match to TRBD1 covers 8 bases. V lost 0 bases to trimming and J lost 3 bases; unmatched junction nucleotides: 10. The CDR3 has 17 amino acids. Germline V lookup: CDR1 SGDLS, CDR2 YYNGEE. The CDR3 here is CASSVGYRTGFDYGYTF. The CDR3 nucleotides are TGTGCCAGCAGCGTAGGTTATAGGACAGGGTTCGACTATGGCTACACCTTC. Supplemented by reference TRBV9 and TRBJ1-2, the full variable domain reads DSGVTQTPKHLITATGQRVTLRCSPRSGDLSVYWYQQSLDQGLQFLIQYYNGEERAKGNILERFSAQQFPDLHSELNLSSLELGDSALYFCASSVGYRTGFDYGYTFGSGTRLTVV.

CDR3 amino acids: CSAGGRVFNEQFF. In nucleotides, the CDR3 is TGCAGCGCTGGGGGGAGGGTGTTCAATGAGCAGTTCTTC. The chain couples TRBV29-1 to TRBJ2-1; 7 bases align to TRBD2. The CDR3 runs to 13 residues. V trimming: 7 bases; J trimming: 6 bases; junction bases outside the gene matches: 9. In germline, CDR1 is SQVTM, CDR2 ANQGSEA.

The chain carries TRBV19 and TRBJ2-1; D might be TRBD2 (6 bases). The V end was cut by 7 bases, the J end by 10 bases, with 14 bases between. CDR1 is LNHDA and CDR2 is SQIVND in the germline V gene (reference sequence). The CDR3 is made up of 12 amino acids. This CDR3 is CASIGKSGEQFF. CDR3 coding DNA: TGTGCCAGTATTGGTAAGAGCGGGGAGCAGTTCTTC.

This chain uses TRBV5-1 with TRBJ1-3; D is unclear. The germline V gene encodes CDR1 SGHRS and CDR2 YFSETQ. This CDR3 is 11 amino acids long. The V and J ends lost 10 bases and 3 bases respectively, with 8 bases between them. The CDR3 here is CALHGGNTIYF. The CDR3 nucleotides are TGCGCCCTACATGGTGGAAACACCATATATTTT.